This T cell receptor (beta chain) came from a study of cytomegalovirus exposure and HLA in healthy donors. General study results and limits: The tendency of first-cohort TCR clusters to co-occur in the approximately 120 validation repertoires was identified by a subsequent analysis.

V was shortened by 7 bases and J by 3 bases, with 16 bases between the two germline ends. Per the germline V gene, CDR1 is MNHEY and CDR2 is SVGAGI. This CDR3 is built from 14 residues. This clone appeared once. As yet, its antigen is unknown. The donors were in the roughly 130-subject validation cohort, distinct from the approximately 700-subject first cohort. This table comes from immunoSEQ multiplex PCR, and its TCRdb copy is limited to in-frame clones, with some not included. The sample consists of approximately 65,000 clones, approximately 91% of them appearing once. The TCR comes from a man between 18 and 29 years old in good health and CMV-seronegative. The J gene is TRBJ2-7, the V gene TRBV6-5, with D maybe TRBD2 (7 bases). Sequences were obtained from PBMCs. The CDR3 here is CASTGSGGHYEQYF. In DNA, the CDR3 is TGTGCCAGCACCGGCTCGGGGGGCCACTACGAGCAGTACTTC.